A single sample gave rise to the 24 T cell receptor beta chains below, sequenced in a study of cytomegalovirus exposure and HLA in healthy donors. TCRdb keeps only in-frame clones here, not all; method: immunoSEQ multiplex PCR. The table has 150,000 or so clones, more than 70% seen once. The sequencing sample was made of PBMCs. All receptors come from a man in his thirties or forties in good health and CMV-seropositive.

J is TRBJ2-5 and V is TRBV7-9; 11 bases align to TRBD2. J gave up 2 bases and V 2 bases, and 4 bases lay outside the gene matches. Germline V CDR1 and CDR2: SEHNR, FQNEAQ (reference sequence). The CDR3 extends over 16 amino acids. The CDR3 here is CASSLMSSGGQETQYF. The CDR3 DNA reads as TGTGCCAGCAGCTTAATGTCTAGCGGGGGGCAAGAGACCCAGTACTTC.

V gene TRBV6-1 combines with J gene TRBJ1-1, with 7 bases fitting TRBD1. J was trimmed by 6 bases and V by 5 bases; bases with no gene match: 9. This CDR3 is built from 14 residues. Germline CDR1 reads MNHNS; CDR2 reads SASEGT. CDR3 nucleotide sequence: TGTGCCAGCAGTCGAAACAGGGGAGAGGCTGAAGCTTTCTTT. Its translation is CASSRNRGEAEAFF.

The genes are TRBV5-4 and TRBJ1-1; D might be TRBD1 (5 bases). The CDR3 sequence is 13 residues long. CDR1 is SGHNT, CDR2 YYREEE, per germline (reference sequence). The V end lost 1 base, the J end lost 5 bases, and 9 bases lay between the germline ends. The CDR3 sequence: CASSLWGGTEAFF. CDR3 DNA sequence: TGTGCCAGCAGCTTGTGGGGGGGGACTGAAGCTTTCTTT. The whole variable domain, filled in from reference TRBV5-4 and TRBJ1-1, reads ETGVTQSPTHLIKTRGQQVTLRCSSQSGHNTVSWYQQALGQGPQFIFQYYREEENGRGNFPPRFSGLQFPNYSSELNVNALELDDSALYLCASSLWGGTEAFFGQGTRLTVV.

This clone has only a few counts. The chain employs TRBV29-1 and TRBJ1-1; D is uncertain. The CDR3 contains 10 residues. Germline CDR1 SQVTM, CDR2 ANQGSEA. V was pared by 4 bases and J by 7 bases, with 7 bases between. DNA of the CDR3: TGCAGCGTTGTGGAGATTGAAGCTTTCTTT. It specifies CSVVEIEAFF.

V and J are TRBV2 and TRBJ2-5, with D perhaps matching TRBD2 (6 bases). Germline CDR1 is SNHLY and CDR2 is FYNNEI. The CDR3 extends over 15 amino acids. With 6 bases removed from V and 3 bases from J, the gap between germline ends came to 17 bases. This CDR3 is CASRQNVGTEETQYF. DNA of the CDR3: TGTGCCAGCAGACAAAATGTCGGGACTGAAGAGACCCAGTACTTC.

The chain recombines TRBV19 with TRBJ1-5; 7 positions agree with TRBD1. The germline CDR1 and CDR2 sequences are LNHDA and SQIVND (reference sequence). V lost 5 bases and J lost 1; bases outside the gene matches: 5. The length of the CDR3 is 15 residues. CDR3 region: CASSAPGQSNQPQHF. Written as DNA, the CDR3 is TGTGCCAGTAGTGCCCCGGGACAGAGCAATCAGCCCCAGCATTTT.

CDR3 loop: CASARQINEKLFF. CDR3 DNA: TGTGCCAGCGCGAGACAGATTAATGAAAAACTGTTTTTT. The rearrangement uses TRBV6-1 and TRBJ1-4, with D possibly matching TRBD1 (5 bases). Trimming took 8 bases from V and 4 from J, leaving 11 bases between them. This CDR3 is built from 13 residues. The germline V gene has CDR1 MNHNS and CDR2 SASEGT.

Only a few counts were recorded for this clone. The chain has TRBV7-3 and TRBJ2-2, with TRBD1 as a possible D gene (5 bases). The CDR3 covers 14 residues. The germline CDR1 and CDR2 sequences are SGHTA and FQGTGA. Trimming stripped 2 bases from V and 3 bases from J, with 7 bases between. This chain's CDR3 is CASSLGRDTGELFF. CDR3 sequence (DNA): TGTGCCAGCAGCTTAGGCAGGGACACCGGGGAGCTGTTTTTT.

The V and J genes are TRBV19 and TRBJ1-2, with D unclear. The CDR3 has 13 residues. Trimming took 0 bases from V and 8 from J, leaving 10 bases between them. Looked up from germline, CDR1 is LNHDA and CDR2 is SQIVND (reference sequence). The CDR3 coding sequence is TGTGCCAGTAGTATAGATGGCGGCGGAGGCTACACCTTC. Its protein is CASSIDGGGGYTF.

CDR3 sequence: CASSVLPQSRDRFYEQYF. The CDR3 DNA reads as TGTGCCAGCAGCGTGCTCCCTCAATCGAGGGACAGGTTCTACGAGCAGTACTTC. The chain links TRBV9 to TRBJ2-7, with TRBD1 matching 8 bases. The V and J ends lost 2 bases and 3 bases, in that order; junction bases with no gene match: 16. This CDR3 has 18 residues. From germline, CDR1 is SGDLS and CDR2 YYNGEE.

V gene TRBV15 combines with J gene TRBJ2-5; a possible D gene is TRBD1 (6 bases). The CDR3 spans 17 residues. V gave up 6 bases and J gave up 0 bases, with 20 bases separating them. Germline V gives CDR1 LNHNV, CDR2 YYDKDF (reference sequence). The CDR3 loop is CATSRGNGDGYQETQYF. The CDR3 nucleotides are TGTGCCACCAGTAGGGGGAACGGAGACGGGTACCAAGAGACCCAGTACTTC.

The chain combines TRBV21-1 with TRBJ2-3; the table's D gene call, TRBD2, was not cross checked with the DNA. TRBV21-1 is a pseudogene locus. The CDR3 runs to 17 residues. The CDR3 DNA sequence: TGTGCCAGCAGCAACTCTAGCGGGATGGGGAGCACAGATACGCAGTATTTT. As protein: CASSNSSGMGSTDTQYF.

This clone was observed at least ten times. A read error may produce the germline difference seen at one junction end. The rearrangement links TRBV7-7 to TRBJ2-2, with TRBD2 matching over 8 bases. This CDR3 comprises 16 residues. The V gene's germline CDR1 is SSHAT and CDR2 FNYEAQ (reference sequence). The CDR3, as DNA: TGTGCTAGCAGTAAATCAGCGGGAGTGGACACCGGGGAGCTGTTTTTT. This sequence encodes CASSKSAGVDTGELFF.

The chain carries TRBV28 and TRBJ2-1; 8 bases match TRBD2. The germline gives CDR1 MDHEN, CDR2 SYDVKM. There are 14 residues in the CDR3. V dropped 9 bases and J dropped 8; count of bases not matched to a gene: 12. CDR3 protein: CARGERERPHEQFF. The CDR3 nucleotides are TGTGCCAGAGGGGAGCGGGAGCGCCCCCATGAGCAGTTCTTC.

The chain carries TRBV11-2 and TRBJ2-2; 10 nucleotides align to TRBD2. This CDR3 is built from 15 residues. V gave up 3 bases and J gave up 6 bases; unmatched junction bases: 4. The germline V gene has CDR1 SGHAT and CDR2 FQNNGV. CDR3 in amino acids: CASSLGSGRAGELFF. CDR3 nucleotides: TGTGCCAGCAGCTTGGGCAGCGGGAGGGCCGGGGAGCTGTTTTTT.

The V and J genes are TRBV5-1 and TRBJ2-1, with 12 bases that match TRBD2. This CDR3 spans 15 amino acids. The germline V gene encodes CDR1 SGHRS and CDR2 YFSETQ. The J segment lost 6 bases and the V segment lost 3 bases, leaving 4 bases of the junction unmatched. CDR3 bases: TGCGCCAGCAGCTCGACTAGCGGGAGACCCAATGAGCAGTTCTTC. Its translation is CASSSTSGRPNEQFF.

This chain links TRBV5-6 with TRBJ2-1; 8 bases align to TRBD2. The CDR3 length is 12 residues. Looked up from germline, CDR1 is SGHDT and CDR2 is YYEEEE. With V trimmed by 5 bases and J by 13 bases, 8 bases remained unmatched. The CDR3 nucleotides read TGTGCCAGCAGTCAGGCGGGGGGAGAACAGTTCTTC. Its translation: CASSQAGGEQFF.

The table lists this clone with a few counts. This chain's CDR3 is CATLRQGYGYTF. DNA for the CDR3: TGTGCCACCCTCCGACAGGGCTATGGCTACACCTTC. The chain couples TRBV27 to TRBJ1-2; 7 nucleotides line up with TRBD1. This CDR3 region has 12 residues. V gave up 10 bases and J gave up 4 bases; unmatched junction bases: 6. In germline, CDR1 is MNHEY, CDR2 SMNVEV (reference sequence).

This clone showed up just a few times. The chain links TRBV7-3 to TRBJ2-5; 14 nucleotides align to TRBD2. CDR3 size: 17 residues. J gave up 0 bases and V 2 bases, and 2 bases lay outside the gene matches. Per the germline V gene, CDR1 is SGHTA and CDR2 is FQGTGA. The CDR3 region has the DNA TGTGCCAGCAGCTTAGGGACTAGCGGGGGATACCAAGAGACCCAGTACTTC. It encodes CASSLGTSGGYQETQYF. The full variable domain, rest sourced from reference TRBV7-3 and TRBJ2-5, is GAGVSQTPSNKVTEKGKYVELRCDPISGHTALYWYRQSLGQGPEFLIYFQGTGAADDSGLPNDRFFAVRPEGSVSTLKIQRTERGDSAVYLCASSLGTSGGYQETQYFGPGTRLLVL.

The CDR3 here is CASSLGYRRGIHEQYF. The CDR3 nucleotides are TGTGCCAGCAGCTTAGGATATCGCAGGGGGATCCACGAGCAGTACTTC. The chain recombines TRBV7-2 with TRBJ2-7; 7 bases map to TRBD1. Trimming cost V 1 base and J 5 bases; bases outside gene matches: 11. This CDR3 has 16 residues. Germline CDR1 SGHTA, CDR2 FQGNSA.

DNA of the CDR3: TGTGCCAGCAGCTTACAGGGCTATGGCTACACCTTC. Residues: CASSLQGYGYTF. The gene calls are TRBV7-2 and TRBJ1-2; D is possibly TRBD1 (5 bases). Germline values: CDR1 SGHTA, CDR2 FQGNSA. This CDR3 has 12 residues. The germline V and J ends were trimmed by 2 bases and 4 bases, with 5 bases remaining between them.

The chain carries TRBV19 and TRBJ2-1; TRBD2 aligns across 11 bases. The germline gives CDR1 LNHDA, CDR2 SQIVND (reference sequence). V lost 1 base and J lost 10; bases outside the gene matches: 6. The CDR3 runs to 15 residues. The CDR3 nucleotides read TGTGCCAGTAGTATAGCCCTAGCGGGAGGTCGAGAGCAGTTCTTC. It specifies CASSIALAGGREQFF.

This clone appeared a single time. V and J are TRBV6-1 and TRBJ2-7; 8 bases are a match to TRBD1. V was pared by 7 bases and J by 4 bases, with 9 bases of the junction left unmatched. There are 14 residues in the CDR3. Germline-derived CDR1 and CDR2 are MNHNS and SASEGT. The DNA for the CDR3 is TGTGCCAGCACGTCCGGGACAGGTTCTTACGAGCAGTACTTC. It codes for CASTSGTGSYEQYF.

This clone was counted once. The V and J genes are TRBV7-8 and TRBJ2-5, with D maybe TRBD2 (6 bases). Looked up from germline, CDR1 is SGHVS and CDR2 is FQNEAQ. The CDR3 runs 16 residues. The V end was cut by 4 bases, the J end by 4 bases, with 19 bases between. CDR3 bases: TGTGCCAGCAGCTCACCTGATGGGCTGGGAGGAGAGACCCAGTACTTC. The encoded protein is CASSSPDGLGGETQYF.